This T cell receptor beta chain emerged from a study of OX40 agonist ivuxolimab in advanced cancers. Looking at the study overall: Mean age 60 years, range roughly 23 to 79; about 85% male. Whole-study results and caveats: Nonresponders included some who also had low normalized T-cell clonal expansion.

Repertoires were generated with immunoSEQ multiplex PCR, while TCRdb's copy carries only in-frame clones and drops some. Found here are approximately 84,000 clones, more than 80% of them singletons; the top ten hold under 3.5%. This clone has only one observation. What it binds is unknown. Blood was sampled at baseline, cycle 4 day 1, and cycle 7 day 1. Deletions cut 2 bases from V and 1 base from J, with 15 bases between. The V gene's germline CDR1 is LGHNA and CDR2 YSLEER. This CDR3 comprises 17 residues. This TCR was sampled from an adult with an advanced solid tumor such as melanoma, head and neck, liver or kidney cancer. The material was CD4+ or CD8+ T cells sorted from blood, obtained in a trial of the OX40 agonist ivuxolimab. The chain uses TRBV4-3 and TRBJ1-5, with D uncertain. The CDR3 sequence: CASSQIWQPESNQPQHF. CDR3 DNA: TGCGCCAGCAGCCAAATCTGGCAGCCGGAAAGCAATCAGCCCCAGCATTTT.